One and the same sample provided the 23 T cell receptor beta chains below, sequenced in a study of human T cells and chemical hapten exposure. The sample's time point: patch test 1, 2 weeks after DPC sensitization. The treatment was: therapeutic diphenylcyclopropenone sensitization with weekly scalp DPC. TCRdb ran MiXCR on the RACE reads and lists one entry per CDR3 protein. The sample lists under 450,000 distinct CDR3 sequences, roughly 4.8% seen once, with over 2% in the top ten. This specimen consisted of whole blood, obtained in connection with sensitization to the hapten diphenylcyclopropenone (DPC). The receptors derive from a woman aged 50 to 65 with alopecia areata. Some clones in this sample may be carry-over from other donors' samples.

This CDR3 reads CASRKKWVRAGPNQPQHF. In nucleotides, the CDR3 is TGTGCCAGCAGAAAGAAATGGGTAAGGGCAGGGCCCAATCAGCCCCAGCATTTT. The gene calls are TRBV5-6 and TRBJ1-5; tentative D call: TRBD1 (5 bases). Germline-derived CDR1 and CDR2 are SGHDT and YYEEEE. V was shortened by 5 bases and J by 3 bases, with 24 bases between the two germline ends. This CDR3 spans 18 amino acids.

This clonotype was found a few times. This chain links TRBV19 with TRBJ1-5; D is perhaps TRBD1 (6 bases). CDR3 length: 15 amino acids. Germline CDR1 and CDR2: LNHDA and SQIVND (reference sequence). V shed 3 bases and J shed 7 bases, with 16 bases lying between them. The CDR3 coding sequence is TGTGCCAGTAGTATTACAGGGCCCTTGGGGCAGCCCCAGCATTTT. Its protein is CASSITGPLGQPQHF. The variable domain in full, completed from reference TRBV19 and TRBJ1-5, reads DGGITQSPKYLFRKEGQNVTLSCEQNLNHDAMYWYRQDPGQGLRLIYYSQIVNDFQKGDIAEGYSVSREKKESFPLTVTSAQKNPTAFYLCASSITGPLGQPQHFGDGTRLSIL.

In its sample, this clonotype was seen many times. This chain connects TRBV6-6 to TRBJ2-3, with TRBD2 matching over 8 bases. V shed 4 bases, J shed 4 bases, and the junction held 10 bases outside the gene matches. Germline CDR1 reads MNHNY; CDR2 reads SVGAGI (reference sequence). There are 16 residues in the CDR3. As DNA, the CDR3 is TGTGCCAGCAGTTCCTCCTGGGGACTAGGGTCAGATACGCAGTATTTT. Translation gives CASSSSWGLGSDTQYF.

This clonotype was seen repeatedly, ten times or more. The chain uses TRBV6-2 or TRBV6-3 and TRBJ1-4, with D unresolved. Germline CDR1 MNHEY, CDR2 SVGEGT. The CDR3 sequence is 13 residues long. The V and J ends lost 6 bases and 8 bases respectively, with 13 bases between them. The CDR3 DNA is TGTGCCAGCAGCTCCGGGCCCATGGAAAAACTGTTTTTT. Translation gives CASSSGPMEKLFF.

This clonotype was detected ten times or more. V usage is TRBV12-3 or TRBV12-4 and J usage is TRBJ1-2; no clear D gene. Between the trimmed V and J ends, which lost 5 bases and 7 bases, there was a span of 20 bases. The CDR3 sequence is 15 residues long. In DNA, the CDR3 is TGTGCCAGCAGTGCCGGGCCCATTGCAACTCGTGGCTACACCTTC. It specifies CASSAGPIATRGYTF.

In this sample, this clonotype turned up many times. This sequence joins TRBV6-6 and TRBJ1-5, with a possible D match to TRBD1 (5 bases). The germline V and J ends were trimmed by 10 bases and 3 bases, with 16 bases remaining between them. Germline V gives CDR1 MNHNY, CDR2 SVGAGI (reference sequence). CDR3 length: 14 amino acids. The CDR3 protein is CATSARGANQPQHF. The CDR3 DNA reads as TGTGCCACCAGCGCTCGGGGCGCCAATCAGCCCCAGCATTTT.

This clonotype was recorded a few times. The rearrangement links TRBV5-4 to TRBJ1-1, with D perhaps matching TRBD1 (6 bases). Germline values: CDR1 SGHNT, CDR2 YYREEE (reference sequence). Trimming took 4 bases from V and 3 from J, leaving 13 bases between them. The CDR3 contains 14 residues. The DNA for the CDR3 is TGTGCCAGCAGCCCCGCCCAGGGGTACACTGAAGCTTTCTTT. It encodes CASSPAQGYTEAFF. Filled out from reference TRBV5-4 and TRBJ1-1, the complete variable domain reads ETGVTQSPTHLIKTRGQQVTLRCSSQSGHNTVSWYQQALGQGPQFIFQYYREEENGRGNFPPRFSGLQFPNYSSELNVNALELDDSALYLCASSPAQGYTEAFFGQGTRLTVV.

This clonotype came up many times. The chain combines TRBV6-5 with TRBJ2-1, with D unresolved. The CDR3 contains 12 residues. V was trimmed by 2 bases and J by 9 bases, leaving 8 bases between them. CDR1 is MNHEY and CDR2 is SVGAGI in the germline V gene. The CDR3 loop is CASSYPTGEQFF. CDR3 DNA: TGTGCCAGCAGTTACCCGACCGGTGAGCAGTTCTTC.

CDR3 coding DNA: TGTGCCAGCAGCTCCCGGACTAGCGGGAGGTCGGGAGATACGCAGTATTTT. This translates into CASSSRTSGRSGDTQYF. The chain couples TRBV14 to TRBJ2-3; TRBD2 matches at 14 bases. Germline CDR1 reads SGHDN; CDR2 reads FVKESK. CDR3 length equals 17 residues. With 5 bases clipped from V and 5 bases from J, the junction kept 9 bases outside the gene matches.

This chain uses TRBV2 with TRBJ1-6, with no clear D. The CDR3 sequence is 14 residues long. V shed 4 bases and J shed 4 bases, with 8 bases lying between them. Germline-derived CDR1 and CDR2 are SNHLY and FYNNEI. Here the CDR3 DNA reads TGTGCCAGCAGTGGAGCCGGTTATAATTCACCCCTCCACTTT. Its translation is CASSGAGYNSPLHF.

The chain links TRBV29-1 to TRBJ1-1; maybe TRBD1 (6 bases). The CDR3 sequence is 14 residues long. CDR1 and CDR2 (germline): SQVTM, ANQGSEA. V lost 7 bases to trimming and J lost 5 bases, with 20 bases between them. The CDR3 nucleotides read TGCAGCGCCGAGCCAGGGGCCCCGTGGACTGAAGCTTTCTTT. Residues: CSAEPGAPWTEAFF.

The V call is TRBV21-1, the J call TRBJ1-3; no DNA check was done on the table's D call, TRBD1. TRBV21-1 is annotated as a pseudogene. The CDR3 consists of 19 residues. The CDR3 nucleotides read TGTGCCAGCAGCAAAGGCTTTGGTGGGGGTTGTCCCTCTGGAAACACCATATATTTT. Its protein is CASSKGFGGGCPSGNTIYF.

This clonotype showed up many times. The V gene is TRBV21-1, the J gene TRBJ2-1; the table's TRBD1 call for D was not verified on the DNA. TRBV21-1 is a listed pseudogene. The length of the CDR3 is 16 residues. In nucleotides, the CDR3 is TGTGCCAGCAAGGAGATCCCGGACCCCACCTACAATGAGCAGTTCTTC. It codes for CASKEIPDPTYNEQFF.

Comments on this clonotype: It may be a read error: a sequence one base away is much more abundant. This rearrangement joins TRBV12-3 or TRBV12-4 to TRBJ1-2; perhaps TRBD1 as D (6 bases). This CDR3 has 14 amino acids. The CDR3 bases are TGTGCCAGCAGGTCTGGACAGCGCCTCTATAGCTACACCTTC. It codes for CASRSGQRLYSYTF.

This clonotype has more than one count but fewer than ten. One junction end disagrees with the germline gene, perhaps due to a read error. The chain uses TRBV10-3 and TRBJ2-1; a weak D match, TRBD2 (6 bases). Germline V gene data show CDR1 as ENHRY and CDR2 as SYGVKD. The CDR3 loop spans 11 amino acids. CDR3 in DNA: TGTGCCATCAGTGGGTCGGAGGGATGGGCCTTC. It codes for CAISGSEGWAF.

The chain carries TRBV9 and TRBJ2-3, with D perhaps TRBD1 (6 bases). The CDR3 loop spans 16 amino acids. V was pared by 0 bases and J by 1 base, with 12 bases between. Germline V lookup: CDR1 SGDLS, CDR2 YYNGEE. Here the CDR3 DNA reads TGTGCCAGCAGCGTAGCGACAGGATTAGGCACAGATACGCAGTATTTT. This translates into CASSVATGLGTDTQYF.

This clonotype showed up many times. The chain employs TRBV27 and TRBJ1-1; D not resolved. Deletions cut 8 bases from V and 0 bases from J, with 10 bases between. CDR3 size: 13 residues. Germline loops: CDR1 MNHEY, CDR2 SMNVEV (reference sequence). The DNA of the CDR3 is TGTGCCAGCTGGAGCGGAATGAACACTGAAGCTTTCTTT. The encoded protein is CASWSGMNTEAFF.

This clonotype was counted a few times. The chain is built from TRBV7-8 and TRBJ1-4; TRBD1 matches at 8 bases. The CDR3 runs to 14 residues. The germline CDR1 and CDR2 sequences are SGHVS and FQNEAQ. The J segment lost 1 base and the V segment lost 6 bases, leaving 1 base of the junction unmatched. DNA of the CDR3: TGTGCCAGCAGTGACAGGGGAACTAATGAAAAACTGTTTTTT. Translating it yields CASSDRGTNEKLFF.

This clonotype was counted at least ten times. The chain joins TRBV14 to TRBJ1-1, with unresolved D. The CDR3 length is 14 residues. CDR1 is SGHDN, CDR2 FVKESK, per germline. Trimming removed 2 bases from V and 1 base from J, with 8 bases in between. CDR3 DNA sequence: TGTGCCAGCAGCCAAATCCGAAAGAACACTGAAGCTTTCTTT. Its translation is CASSQIRKNTEAFF.

This clonotype has at least ten counts. The chain joins TRBV3-1 to TRBJ2-3; TRBD1 matches at 9 bases. Per germline, CDR1 LGHDT and CDR2 YNNKEL (reference sequence). The junction had 9 bases not matched to a gene; V was cut back by 4 bases and J by 4 bases. This CDR3 is 16 amino acids long. The CDR3 spells CASSLPGTGLPDTQYF. CDR3 DNA: TGTGCCAGCAGCCTGCCCGGGACAGGGCTACCAGATACGCAGTATTTT.

This clonotype was observed a few times. The chain has TRBV9 and TRBJ2-3; D may be TRBD1 (6 bases). Germline V gives CDR1 SGDLS, CDR2 YYNGEE. Trimming took off 0 bases at V and 0 bases at J, with 11 bases between the two ends. This CDR3 has 16 residues. CDR3 in amino acids: CASSVAQGTSTDTQYF. CDR3 bases: TGTGCCAGCAGCGTAGCACAGGGAACTAGCACAGATACGCAGTATTTT. Full variable domain (rest looked up from reference TRBV9 and TRBJ2-3): DSGVTQTPKHLITATGQRVTLRCSPRSGDLSVYWYQQSLDQGLQFLIQYYNGEERAKGNILERFSAQQFPDLHSELNLSSLELGDSALYFCASSVAQGTSTDTQYFGPGTRLTVL.

This clonotype was detected only a few times. This chain uses TRBV29-1 with TRBJ2-3; a possible D gene is TRBD2 (5 bases). Trimming took off 8 bases at V and 4 bases at J, with 19 bases between the two ends. CDR3 size: 14 residues. The germline V gene has CDR1 SQVTM and CDR2 ANQGSEA. CDR3 nucleotide sequence: TGCAGCACCCAAACTAGATCCCGCGCAGATACGCAGTATTTT. Residues: CSTQTRSRADTQYF.

In its sample, this clonotype was seen many times. The V call is TRBV6-2 or TRBV6-3, the J call TRBJ1-5, with D hard to call. V lost 6 bases, J lost 1 base, and 10 bases lay in between. Per the germline V gene, CDR1 is MNHEY and CDR2 is SVGEGT. CDR3 length: 14 amino acids. Written as DNA, the CDR3 is TGTGCCAGCAGCCCTGGTATGAGCAATCAGCCCCAGCATTTT. It is translated as CASSPGMSNQPQHF.